The next 10 T cell receptor beta chains were all read from a single sample in a study of blood T cell repertoires in COVID-19 (dated by TCRdb to 2018 to 2021). The library was generated by the immunoSEQ multiplex PCR assay. TCRdb provides this immuneACCESS table in a form limited to in-frame rearrangements. Some clones are lacking; in checked studies, under half of them reflect an unresolved V gene, and why the rest are absent is not known. Recorded for this sample are about 380,000 clones; roughly 77% of them occurred a single time. Clones ranked in the top ten supply 0.85% to 1.2% of the sample. Input material: peripheral blood. These TCRs come from a human donor with acute or convalescent COVID-19. The donor label of this sample is uncertain.

This sequence joins TRBV6-5 and TRBJ2-2, with D unresolved. Germline values: CDR1 MNHEY, CDR2 SVGAGI. The V gene lost 5 bases and the J gene lost 2 bases, with 6 bases spanning the gap. There are 13 residues in the CDR3. DNA for the CDR3: TGTGCCAGCAGTCAAATCAACACCGGGGAGCTGTTTTTT. Residues: CASSQINTGELFF.

This clone appeared a single time. The V call is TRBV7-9, the J call TRBJ2-7, with a weak D call TRBD2 (7 bases). Germline CDR1 SEHNR, CDR2 FQNEAQ (reference sequence). The CDR3 length is 16 residues. With 5 bases removed from V and 1 base from J, the gap between germline ends came to 18 bases. CDR3 loop: CASSRGAGEGSYEQYF. CDR3 nucleotide sequence: TGTGCCAGCAGCCGAGGGGCAGGGGAGGGTTCCTACGAGCAGTACTTC.

In DNA, the CDR3 is TGTGCCAGCAGCTTAGTTGCGGCTAAACGAAACTACGAGCAGTACTTC. This gives the protein CASSLVAAKRNYEQYF. This chain joins TRBV11-2 and TRBJ2-7, with D unclear. Germline CDR1 and CDR2: SGHAT and FQNNGV. The V gene lost 1 base and the J gene lost 3 bases, with 16 bases spanning the gap. This CDR3 has 16 amino acids.

V usage is TRBV6-5 and J usage is TRBJ1-1; tentatively, D is TRBD1 (5 bases). The V gene lost 7 bases and the J gene lost 3 bases, with 12 bases spanning the gap. This CDR3 is built from 13 residues. The germline gives CDR1 MNHEY, CDR2 SVGAGI. CDR3 sequence: CASKGRMDTEAFF. Here the CDR3 DNA reads TGTGCCAGCAAGGGGAGGATGGACACTGAAGCTTTCTTT.

V is TRBV10-3 and J is TRBJ1-1; D is uncertain. The length of the CDR3 is 11 residues. With 11 bases removed from V and 1 base from J, the gap between germline ends came to 8 bases. Looked up from germline, CDR1 is ENHRY and CDR2 is SYGVKD. The CDR3 here is CAARSNTEAFF. CDR3 nucleotide sequence: TGTGCCGCCAGATCGAACACTGAAGCTTTCTTT.

The V gene is TRBV15, the J gene TRBJ1-6; 9 bases are shared with TRBD1. The J segment lost 9 bases and the V segment lost 3 bases, leaving 12 bases of the junction unmatched. The CDR3 has 17 residues. Germline V gives CDR1 LNHNV, CDR2 YYDKDF (reference sequence). The CDR3 loop reads CATSRDRQGVKTSPLHF. The CDR3 coding sequence is TGTGCCACCAGCAGGGACAGACAGGGGGTTAAAACTTCACCCCTCCACTTT.

The chain joins TRBV5-1 to TRBJ2-3; 8 positions agree with TRBD1. Losses at the gene ends were 4 bases for V and 6 bases for J; bases not matched to a gene: 13. The CDR3 has 16 residues. Germline V CDR1 and CDR2: SGHRS, YFSETQ. The CDR3 DNA follows: TGCGCCAGCAGCACCTGGACAGGGAGGAGAGGTGATACGCAGTATTTT. Translation gives CASSTWTGRRGDTQYF.

CDR3 amino acids: CTSSQGKASGRIDNEQFF. For the CDR3, the DNA is TGCACCAGCAGCCAAGGAAAGGCTAGCGGGAGAATCGACAATGAGCAGTTCTTC. This chain connects TRBV1 to TRBJ2-1; the D call TRBD2 from the table was never checked on the DNA. TRBV1 is a listed pseudogene. This CDR3 has 18 residues.

This chain joins TRBV15 and TRBJ2-5, with D possibly being TRBD1 (6 bases). The CDR3 runs 14 residues. CDR1 and CDR2 from the germline V gene are LNHNV and YYDKDF (reference sequence). Trimming cost V 4 bases and J 1 base, with 10 bases left between them. CDR3 in amino acids: CATSIARGQETQYF. For the CDR3, the DNA is TGTGCCACCAGCATAGCCAGGGGCCAAGAGACCCAGTACTTC. The complete variable domain, with remaining parts taken from reference TRBV15 and TRBJ2-5, reads DAMVIQNPRYQVTQFGKPVTLSCSQTLNHNVMYWYQQKSSQAPKLLFHYYDKDFNNEADTPDNFQSRRPNTSFCFLDIRSPGLGDTAMYLCATSIARGQETQYFGPGTRLLVL.

The J gene is TRBJ2-2, the V gene TRBV6-5; 7 nucleotides match TRBD2. CDR3 length: 14 amino acids. Germline lookup yields CDR1 MNHEY and CDR2 SVGAGI. V shed 4 bases and J 5 bases; nucleotides not matched to a gene: 4. The CDR3 is CASSFSRGTGELFF. In nucleotides, the CDR3 is TGTGCCAGCAGTTTTTCGCGGGGGACCGGGGAGCTGTTTTTT.